Listed here are 26 T cell receptor beta chains from one sample, sequenced in a study of blood T cells in healthy people across ages. Through a sample-barcoded 5' primer and a J-beta primer mix, a second PCR was run for roughly 6 to 11 cycles. TCRdb analysed the 5' RACE reads with MiXCR anew, one entry per CDR3 protein. The data show fewer than 1,200,000 distinct CDR3 sequences, around 27% seen once. These data were likewise used in another study, on T cells of mothers and their children.

Specimen: blood. Source of these receptors: a girl under 10 years old in good health.

This clonotype has just one count. The CDR3 DNA reads TGTGCCAGCAGCGTAGGTTGGGGGGCGATGGTTGAAGCTTTCTTT. Its protein is CASSVGWGAMVEAFF. J is TRBJ1-1 and V is TRBV9, with D tentatively TRBD1 (6 bases). The CDR3 covers 15 residues. The germline V gene has CDR1 SGDLS and CDR2 YYNGEE. The germline V and J ends were trimmed by 0 bases and 7 bases, with 16 bases remaining between them.

The chain carries TRBV6-5 and TRBJ2-7, with D tentatively TRBD1 (6 bases). CDR3 length equals 13 residues. Germline CDR1 and CDR2: MNHEY and SVGAGI. With 2 bases removed from V and 4 bases from J, the gap between germline ends came to 9 bases. This CDR3 reads CASSYEQGYEQYF. CDR3 sequence (DNA): TGTGCCAGCAGTTACGAACAGGGTTACGAGCAGTACTTC.

V and J are TRBV7-2 and TRBJ2-7; D unclear. There are 13 residues in the CDR3. With 1 base removed from V and 4 bases from J, the gap between germline ends came to 8 bases. Germline V gene data show CDR1 as SGHTA and CDR2 as FQGNSA. This CDR3 reads CASSLVHLYEQYF. In nucleotides, the CDR3 is TGTGCCAGCAGCTTAGTACACCTTTACGAGCAGTACTTC.

This chain joins TRBV11-2 and TRBJ2-6; the D is unclear. Trimming took off 2 bases at V and 2 bases at J, with 7 bases between the two ends. The CDR3 extends over 15 amino acids. Germline assignment: CDR1 SGHAT and CDR2 FQNNGV. The CDR3 DNA reads TGTGCCAGCAGCTTAAGCTCGGCTGGGGCCAACGTCCTGACTTTC. Protein sequence: CASSLSSAGANVLTF. Full variable domain (remainder filled in from reference TRBV11-2 and TRBJ2-6): EAGVAQSPRYKIIEKRQSVAFWCNPISGHATLYWYQQILGQGPKLLIQFQNNGVVDDSQLPKDRFSAERLKGVDSTLKIQPAKLEDSAVYLCASSLSSAGANVLTFGAGSRLTVL.

This CDR3 is CSALNRAGELFF. The DNA of the CDR3 is TGCAGTGCTCTAAACAGAGCCGGGGAGCTGTTTTTT. V and J are TRBV20-1 and TRBJ2-2; no clear D. Trimming left V 5 bases short and J 6 bases short, with 10 bases between. CDR3 length: 12 residues. The V gene's germline CDR1 is DFQATT and CDR2 SNEGSKA (reference sequence).

This clonotype was observed a handful of times. J is TRBJ2-2 and V is TRBV11-2, with 7 nucleotides matching TRBD2. J gave up 9 bases and V 5 bases, and 6 bases lay outside the gene matches. The germline V gene has CDR1 SGHAT and CDR2 FQNNGV. There are 13 residues in the CDR3. The CDR3 DNA follows: TGTGCCAGCAGCCCCCTGACTAGCCGGGAGCTGTTTTTT. Translated: CASSPLTSRELFF.

This clonotype was seen a few times. V and J are TRBV2 and TRBJ2-1; D might be TRBD2 (7 bases). V dropped 4 bases and J dropped 10 bases, with 14 bases sitting between them. Germline CDR1 is SNHLY and CDR2 is FYNNEI. This CDR3 has 13 amino acids. This CDR3 reads CASSGYREGEQFF. CDR3 DNA sequence: TGTGCCAGCAGTGGTTACAGGGAGGGGGAGCAGTTCTTC.

This clonotype appeared once. The rearrangement links TRBV3-1 to TRBJ2-5, with 8 bases fitting TRBD1. V lost 0 bases and J lost 11; bases outside the gene matches: 14. CDR3 size: 16 residues. The germline V gene has CDR1 LGHDT and CDR2 YNNKEL (reference sequence). In nucleotides, the CDR3 is TGTGCCAGCAGCCAAGAATCTCGGACAGGGTGGGCAGAGCAGTACTTC. Its protein is CASSQESRTGWAEQYF.

The V and J genes are TRBV12-3 or TRBV12-4 and TRBJ1-2; a weak D match, TRBD1 (5 bases). The CDR3 contains 15 residues. V was trimmed by 6 bases and J by 4 bases, leaving 18 bases between them. In nucleotides, the CDR3 is TGTGCCAGCAGCCCCTCTCGACAGCCCCTCTATGGCTACACCTTC. Amino acids: CASSPSRQPLYGYTF.

This clonotype was seen more than once but under ten times. The chain couples TRBV29-1 to TRBJ2-5, with D possibly matching TRBD2 (6 bases). Germline CDR1 is SQVTM and CDR2 is ANQGSEA. CDR3 length: 14 residues. Trimming removed 5 bases at V and 9 bases at J, with 22 bases between. CDR3 sequence reads: CSVLPGLSVEAQYF. CDR3 coding DNA: TGCAGCGTTTTGCCGGGACTCTCCGTGGAGGCCCAGTACTTC.

The chain is built from TRBV6-5 and TRBJ2-5; D remains ambiguous. The DNA end is more similar to TRBJ2-7, so the J call may be wrong. The CDR3 spans 11 residues. Germline loops: CDR1 MNHEY, CDR2 SVGAGI. CDR3 sequence reads: CASGPSYEQYF. Here the CDR3 DNA reads TGTGCCAGCGGGCCCTCCTACGAGCAGTACTTC.

The chain employs TRBV12-3 or TRBV12-4 and TRBJ1-4; D is uncertain. Trimming left V 8 bases short and J 0 bases short, with 19 bases between. This CDR3 spans 17 amino acids. CDR3 residues: CASQSAEGGSTNEKLFF. The CDR3 DNA follows: TGTGCCAGCCAATCGGCGGAGGGTGGTTCAACTAATGAAAAACTGTTTTTT.

This clonotype was observed a few times. This chain connects TRBV28 to TRBJ2-5; D remains ambiguous. Germline V gene data show CDR1 as MDHEN and CDR2 as SYDVKM. Between the trimmed V and J ends, which lost 8 bases and 0 bases, there was a span of 13 bases. CDR3 length: 14 amino acids. The CDR3 DNA reads TGTGCCAGCGGCAACAGCTGGGACCAAGAGACCCAGTACTTC. Its protein is CASGNSWDQETQYF.

This clonotype was counted only a few times. The CDR3 coding sequence is TGTGCCAGCAGGACCCCGACAGGGGGCTGGGCTGAAGCTTTCTTT. Translating it yields CASRTPTGGWAEAFF. The chain is built from TRBV6-5 and TRBJ1-1; 10 nucleotides line up with TRBD1. Germline V gene lookup returns CDR1 MNHEY and CDR2 SVGAGI. The V segment lost 6 bases and the J segment 6 bases; nucleotides outside the gene matches: 10. CDR3 size: 15 residues.

V usage is TRBV6-2 or TRBV6-3 and J usage is TRBJ2-2; 16 nucleotides agree with TRBD2. The junction had 2 bases not matched to a gene; V was cut back by 7 bases and J by 0 bases. Germline loops: CDR1 MNHEY, CDR2 SVGEGT. This CDR3 is built from 17 residues. This CDR3 is CASTGLAGGPNTGELFF. The DNA for the CDR3 is TGTGCCAGCACGGGACTAGCGGGGGGGCCGAACACCGGGGAGCTGTTTTTT.

This clonotype was detected a few times. The chain is built from TRBV29-1 and TRBJ2-1; 8 bases are shared with TRBD1. The CDR3 has 12 residues. From germline, CDR1 is SQVTM and CDR2 ANQGSEA. Unmatched junction bases numbered 5, after V lost 8 bases and J lost 5 bases. CDR3 sequence (DNA): TGCAGCACAGGACAGGGCGACAATGAGCAGTTCTTC. Translated, it gives CSTGQGDNEQFF.

This clonotype has a handful of counts. The gene calls are TRBV10-2 and TRBJ2-7; 7 nucleotides align to TRBD1. From germline, CDR1 is WSHSY and CDR2 SAAADI. V lost 6 bases, J lost 2 bases, and 7 bases stayed unmatched. This CDR3 has 14 residues. In DNA, the CDR3 is TGCGCCAGCAGCCCGGGACAGTCCACCTACGAGCAGTACTTC. Protein sequence: CASSPGQSTYEQYF.

The sample holds a few counts of this clonotype. This chain links TRBV11-2 with TRBJ2-5; D gene uncertain. The DNA matches TRBJ2-1 better at its end, which makes the J call doubtful. This CDR3 contains 15 residues. Germline V gives CDR1 SGHAT, CDR2 FQNNGV. The CDR3 DNA reads TGTGCCAGCAGCTTAACCAGTCCTCGCCCTAATGAGCAGTTCTTC. Translating it yields CASSLTSPRPNEQFF.

The chain joins TRBV6-2 or TRBV6-3 to TRBJ2-5; D perhaps matches TRBD1 (6 bases). The better agreement between TRBJ2-1 and the DNA end casts doubt on the J call. Germline V CDR1 and CDR2: MNHEY, SVGEGT. The length of the CDR3 is 11 residues. CDR3 amino acids: CASTHGQWQFF. The CDR3 DNA reads as TGTGCCAGCACCCACGGACAGTGGCAGTTCTTC.

The gene calls are TRBV5-1 and TRBJ1-1; D is undetermined. This CDR3 comprises 15 residues. Per germline, CDR1 SGHRS and CDR2 YFSETQ. V gave up 0 bases and J gave up 5 bases, with 14 bases separating them. This CDR3 is CASSLVDGAETEAFF. The CDR3 bases are TGCGCCAGCAGCTTGGTGGATGGTGCGGAGACTGAAGCTTTCTTT.

This clonotype was counted between two and nine times. The chain links TRBV11-2 to TRBJ2-7; 7 positions match TRBD2. The CDR3 totals 15 residues. V shed 2 bases and J 5 bases; nucleotides not matched to a gene: 9. Germline CDR1 reads SGHAT; CDR2 reads FQNNGV. CDR3 coding DNA: TGTGCCAGCAGCTTATCTGGAGGGAGGGCCCACGAGCAGTACTTC. Residues: CASSLSGGRAHEQYF.

This clonotype has only a few counts. This chain joins TRBV9 and TRBJ1-2; a weak D match, TRBD1 (6 bases). Germline V gene data show CDR1 as SGDLS and CDR2 as YYNGEE. V was trimmed by 2 bases and J by 7 bases, leaving 9 bases between them. CDR3 length: 12 amino acids. CDR3 nucleotide sequence: TGTGCCAGCAGCGTTGGGGGGCCTGGCTACACCTTC. This sequence encodes CASSVGGPGYTF.

The V and J genes are TRBV15 and TRBJ2-1, with 9 bases matching TRBD1. Matching the DNA end better, TRBJ2-7 makes the J call doubtful. This CDR3 has 20 residues. Germline CDR1 and CDR2: LNHNV and YYDKDF (reference sequence). The CDR3 DNA follows: TGTGCCACCAGCAGAGAATTCAATATGGCCTTTAGGACAGGGGACTACGAGCAGTACTTC. Its translation: CATSREFNMAFRTGDYEQYF.

The chain carries TRBV5-6 and TRBJ2-5; no clear D. Gene TRBJ2-7 matches the end of the DNA better, so the J call may be wrong. Germline values: CDR1 SGHDT, CDR2 YYEEEE. The CDR3 is made up of 14 amino acids. CDR3 in amino acids: CASSLGLVLYEQYF. The CDR3 nucleotides read TGTGCCAGCAGCTTGGGGCTAGTACTCTACGAGCAGTACTTC.

This clonotype occurred a few times. This chain uses TRBV12-3 or TRBV12-4 with TRBJ2-5; no clear D gene. The CDR3 extends over 14 amino acids. V gave up 6 bases and J gave up 5 bases, with 16 bases separating them. CDR3 in amino acids: CASSGTAPWETQYF. The CDR3 DNA follows: TGTGCCAGCAGCGGCACCGCCCCTTGGGAGACCCAGTACTTC.

Only a few counts were recorded for this clonotype. The V gene is TRBV11-2, the J gene TRBJ2-4; perhaps TRBD1 as D (6 bases). This CDR3 spans 14 amino acids. Germline assignment: CDR1 SGHAT and CDR2 FQNNGV. Between the trimmed V and J ends, which lost 4 bases and 2 bases, there was a span of 9 bases. CDR3 in amino acids: CASSWTDSKNIQYF. CDR3 DNA sequence: TGTGCCAGCAGCTGGACAGATTCCAAAAACATTCAGTACTTC.